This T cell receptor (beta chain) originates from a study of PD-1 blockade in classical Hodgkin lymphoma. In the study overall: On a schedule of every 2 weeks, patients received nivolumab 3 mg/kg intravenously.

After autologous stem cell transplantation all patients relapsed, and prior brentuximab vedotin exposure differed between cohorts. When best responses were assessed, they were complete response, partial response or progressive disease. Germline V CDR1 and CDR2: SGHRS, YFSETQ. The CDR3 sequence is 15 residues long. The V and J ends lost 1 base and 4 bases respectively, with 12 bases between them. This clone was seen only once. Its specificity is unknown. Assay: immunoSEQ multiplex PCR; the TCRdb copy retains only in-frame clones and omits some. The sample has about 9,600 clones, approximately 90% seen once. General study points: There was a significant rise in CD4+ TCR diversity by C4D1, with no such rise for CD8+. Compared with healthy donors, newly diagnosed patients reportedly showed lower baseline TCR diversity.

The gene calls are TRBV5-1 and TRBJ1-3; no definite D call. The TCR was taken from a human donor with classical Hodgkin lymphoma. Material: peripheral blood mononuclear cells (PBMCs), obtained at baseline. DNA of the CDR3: TGCGCCAGCAGCTTGACGGGAACTTGGGGAAACACCATATATTTT. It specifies CASSLTGTWGNTIYF.